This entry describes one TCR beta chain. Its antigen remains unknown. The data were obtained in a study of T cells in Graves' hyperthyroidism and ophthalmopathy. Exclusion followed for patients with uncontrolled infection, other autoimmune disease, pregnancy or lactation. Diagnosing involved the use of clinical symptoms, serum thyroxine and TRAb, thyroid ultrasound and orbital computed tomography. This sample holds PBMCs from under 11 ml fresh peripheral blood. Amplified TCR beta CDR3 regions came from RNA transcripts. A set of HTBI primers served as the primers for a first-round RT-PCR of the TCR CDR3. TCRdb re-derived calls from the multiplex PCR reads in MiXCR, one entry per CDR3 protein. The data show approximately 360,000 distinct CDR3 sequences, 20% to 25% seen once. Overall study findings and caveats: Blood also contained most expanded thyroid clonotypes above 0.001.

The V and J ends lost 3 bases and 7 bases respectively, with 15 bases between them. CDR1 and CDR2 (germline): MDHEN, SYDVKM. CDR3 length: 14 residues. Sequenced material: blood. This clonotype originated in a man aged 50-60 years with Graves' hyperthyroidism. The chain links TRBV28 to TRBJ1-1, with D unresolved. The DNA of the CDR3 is TGTGCCAGCAGTTTGAACAGCCTGAGGAGTGAAGCTTTCTTT. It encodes CASSLNSLRSEAFF.